The clone carrying this TCR beta chain has more than one count but fewer than ten. One end of the junction is discordant with germline, which a read error may explain. This entry is derived from a study of T cells after yellow fever vaccination. Findings and caveats of the study: Vaccine-responding clonotypes were almost all undetectable in sorted memory subsets on day 0. Weaker overall was a secondary response that nonetheless peaked faster, on day 5 versus 15. Repertoires sorted by FACS could include abundant clonotypes that are contaminants from the bulk population.

The CDR3 has 15 amino acids. The germline V gene encodes CDR1 LNHDA and CDR2 SQIVND (reference sequence). MiXCR, applied by TCRdb to the 5' RACE reads, yields one record per CDR3 protein. The sample lists 50,000 to 60,000 distinct CDR3 sequences; about 5.2% were seen once. The material sequenced was PBMCs, either bulk or a sorted T-cell subset (CD4+, CD8+, memory, or dextramer-sorted; not recorded which), taken on the day of the yellow fever booster vaccination. This sequence was found in a man aged 18 to 29 who received the YFV17D yellow fever vaccine. The rearrangement links TRBV19 to TRBJ2-4; the D gene is possibly TRBD2 (5 bases). CDR3 coding DNA: TGTGCCTGTAGTCTCTTCAATGTACGGGGTAACATTCAGTACTTC. Protein: CACSLFNVRGNIQYF.